What follows are 3 T cell receptor beta chains derived from one specimen sequenced in a study of CD8+CD57+ T cells in acquired aplastic anemia. The TCR beta profiling, which covered VDJ combination and CDR3 sequence, was carried out using genomic DNA as the template. TCRdb reanalysed the reads using MiXCR and keeps one entry per CDR3 protein. The sample has roughly 180,000 distinct CDR3 sequences, approximately 48% seen once. Sequencing involved patients with CD8+CD57+ cell expansion previously shown by flow cytometry. Sequencing was done on a sample of sorted CD4+, CD8+, or CD8+CD57+ T cells (not recorded which) from PBMCs. The receptors were sampled from a human donor with aplastic anemia.

The V and J genes are TRBV28 and TRBJ1-1; D is unresolved. Germline-derived CDR1 and CDR2 are MDHEN and SYDVKM. The CDR3 totals 14 residues. The V end lost 5 bases, the J end lost 7 bases, and 17 bases lay between the germline ends. The CDR3 here is CASSLTSASSEAFF. The DNA for the CDR3 is TGTGCCAGCAGTCTAACATCGGCCTCAAGTGAAGCTTTCTTT.

This clonotype was recorded a few times. This chain links TRBV18 with TRBJ1-1; 7 bases are a match to TRBD1. The CDR3 spans 14 residues. Looked up from germline, CDR1 is KGHSH and CDR2 is LQKENI. V lost 0 bases and J lost 4; bases outside the gene matches: 2. CDR3 coding DNA: TGTGCCAGCTCACCACCCACAGGGGTCACTGAAGCTTTCTTT. Amino acid sequence: CASSPPTGVTEAFF. Together with reference TRBV18 and TRBJ1-1, the CDR3 gives the full variable domain: NAGVMQNPRHLVRRRGQEARLRCSPMKGHSHVYWYRQLPEEGLKFMVYLQKENIIDESGMPKERFSAEFPKEGPSILRIQQVVRGDSAAYFCASSPPTGVTEAFFGQGTRLTVV.

In its sample, this clonotype was seen many times. This rearrangement joins TRBV7-3 to TRBJ2-7; 9 bases align to TRBD1. The CDR3 is 15 residues long. Germline V gives CDR1 SGHTA, CDR2 FQGTGA. Trimming at V came to 5 bases and at J to 2 bases, leaving 7 bases not matched to a gene. The CDR3, as DNA: TGTGCCAGCAGCGAACAGGGGGCGCCCGCCTACGAGCAGTACTTC. Encoded protein: CASSEQGAPAYEQYF.